This T cell receptor beta chain was sequenced for a study of identifying expanded T cells in peripheral blood. Only in-frame clones appear in the TCRdb table, and some are missing; sequencing was by immunoSEQ multiplex PCR. Among 65,000 to 95,000 clones listed, roughly 84% were seen once. Sample: blood. The origin of this receptor is a person aged 18 to 75 in good health.

CDR3 DNA sequence: TGTGCCAGCAGCTCCCCGACCTATACGAACACTGAAGCTTTCTTT. Protein product: CASSSPTYTNTEAFF. The chain recombines TRBV7-3 with TRBJ1-1, with no clear D. Trimming stripped 4 bases from V and 1 base from J, with 13 bases between. The CDR3 has 15 amino acids. The V gene's germline CDR1 is SGHTA and CDR2 FQGTGA.